A single sample is the source of the 30 T cell receptor beta chains below, sequenced in a study of T cells in Graves' hyperthyroidism and ophthalmopathy. Researchers took RNA transcripts and amplified the TCR beta CDR3 regions from them. Carried out on the TCR CDR3, a first-round RT-PCR used the HTBI primer set. TCRdb fed the multiplex PCR reads into MiXCR, producing one record per CDR3 protein. The sample consists of 600,000 to 650,000 distinct CDR3 sequences, around 21% of them appearing once. The sample consisted of blood. The receptors come from a young man with Graves' ophthalmopathy.

With respect to this clonotype: The junction departs from the called germline gene at one end, perhaps through a read error. The chain employs TRBV3-1 and TRBJ2-2; 7 nucleotides align to TRBD2. Germline assignment: CDR1 LGHDT and CDR2 YNNKEL (reference sequence). This CDR3 is built from 15 residues. The CDR3 DNA reads as TGTGCCAGCAGCCAAGATGCGGGAGCGGCCGGGGAGCCGTTTTTT. Amino acids: CASSQDAGAAGEPFF.

This clonotype was seen repeatedly, ten times or more. A read error may produce the germline difference seen at one junction end. This chain links TRBV30 with TRBJ2-1; TRBD2 matches 11 bases. Germline assignment: CDR1 GTSNPN and CDR2 SVGIG (reference sequence). The CDR3 is 14 amino acids. For the CDR3, the DNA is TGTGCCTGGGGTACTAGCGGGAGCTACCATGAGCAGTTCTTC. This encodes CAWGTSGSYHEQFF.

A remark on this clonotype: At one of its ends the junction is not consistent with the germline gene, which may arise from a read error. The genes are TRBV6-2 or TRBV6-3 and TRBJ1-5; D is unclear. CDR3 length: 18 residues. Germline V lookup: CDR1 MNHEY, CDR2 SVGEGT. This CDR3 is CASGYSNSRSSRNQPQHF. The CDR3, as DNA: TGTGCCAGCGGTTACTCGAATAGCAGATCCAGCCGAAATCAGCCCCAGCATTTT.

This rearrangement joins TRBV6-1 to TRBJ1-5, with D unclear. The CDR3 totals 14 residues. Germline CDR1 MNHNS, CDR2 SASEGT. V lost 6 bases to trimming and J lost 8 bases, with 17 bases between them. The CDR3 DNA reads as TGTGCCAGCAGGGCGGGAGGGTTCAGAGAGCCCCAGCATTTT. Amino acids: CASRAGGFREPQHF.

This clonotype occurred a few times. The V gene is TRBV28, the J gene TRBJ2-4; D is unresolved. V dropped 3 bases and J dropped 5 bases, with 8 bases sitting between them. The CDR3 is 13 residues long. CDR1 and CDR2 (germline): MDHEN, SYDVKM. CDR3 DNA: TGTGCCAGCAGTTTGTTCTTGCAAAACATTCAGTACTTC. Protein product: CASSLFLQNIQYF.

V usage is TRBV12-3 or TRBV12-4 and J usage is TRBJ2-7, with 11 bases matching TRBD2. The CDR3 has 16 residues. The junction had 9 bases not matched to a gene; V was cut back by 5 bases and J by 3 bases. CDR3 residues: CASSPQLAGEHYEQYF. The CDR3 coding sequence is TGTGCCAGCAGTCCCCAACTAGCGGGAGAGCACTACGAGCAGTACTTC.

V gene TRBV10-3 combines with J gene TRBJ2-7, with TRBD1 matching 8 bases. CDR3 size: 15 residues. After removal of 3 bases from V and 3 bases from J, the junction contained 7 bases not matched to a gene. Germline CDR1 reads ENHRY; CDR2 reads SYGVKD. CDR3 region: CAISDRTGQFYEQYF. CDR3 DNA sequence: TGTGCCATCAGTGACCGGACAGGGCAATTCTACGAGCAGTACTTC.

This clonotype was seen repeatedly, ten times or more. The chain carries TRBV18 and TRBJ1-1; 10 bases agree with TRBD1. CDR3 length equals 13 residues. Germline V CDR1 and CDR2: KGHSH, LQKENI. Losses at the gene ends were 6 bases for V and 8 bases for J; bases not matched to a gene: 6. The CDR3 is CASSLTGGGEAFF. DNA of the CDR3: TGTGCCAGCTCCCTGACAGGGGGCGGGGAAGCTTTCTTT.

This clonotype was seen repeatedly, ten times or more. V gene TRBV12-3 or TRBV12-4 combines with J gene TRBJ2-1; TRBD2 aligns across 10 bases. Trimming removed 8 bases from V and 10 bases from J; junction bases left unmatched: 5. The CDR3 runs to 12 residues. As DNA, the CDR3 is TGTGCCAGCGTGGGGACTAGCGACGAGCAGTTCTTC. It specifies CASVGTSDEQFF.

The sample holds a few counts of this clonotype. In DNA form, the CDR3 reads TGTGCCAGCAGCTTGGGACAGGTAGCTGGGGCCAACGTCCTGACTTTC. Translating gives CASSLGQVAGANVLTF. The V call is TRBV11-1, the J call TRBJ2-6; TRBD1 matches 8 bases. The germline CDR1 and CDR2 sequences are SGHAT and FQDESV (reference sequence). The CDR3 runs to 16 residues. V dropped 3 bases and J dropped 2; count of bases not matched to a gene: 3.

This clonotype was observed many times. The chain employs TRBV2 and TRBJ2-7; 9 nucleotides align to TRBD1. With V trimmed by 4 bases and J by 6 bases, 4 bases remained unmatched. The length of the CDR3 is 13 residues. CDR1 and CDR2 from the germline V gene are SNHLY and FYNNEI. The CDR3 reads CASSGTGVGEQYF. The DNA for the CDR3 is TGTGCCAGCAGTGGGACAGGGGTAGGCGAGCAGTACTTC.

This clonotype was seen more than once but under ten times. The chain joins TRBV5-5 to TRBJ2-2, with 10 bases that match TRBD2. The CDR3 has 18 residues. V gave up 0 bases and J gave up 5 bases; unmatched junction bases: 10. The V gene's germline CDR1 is SGHKS and CDR2 YYEKEE (reference sequence). The CDR3 DNA sequence: TGTGCCAGCAGCTTGGACGATCTAGCGGGAGTAGGGACCGGGGAGCTGTTTTTT. Translated: CASSLDDLAGVGTGELFF.

This clonotype was detected only a few times. This sequence may be a read error, since a much larger clone differs from it by one base. The chain links TRBV20-1 to TRBJ1-1; maybe TRBD1 (5 bases). From germline, CDR1 is DFQATT and CDR2 SNEGSKA (reference sequence). There are 16 residues in the CDR3. The CDR3 loop is CSARERQYITNTGAFF. The CDR3 DNA sequence: TGCAGTGCTAGAGAGAGACAGTACATCACGAACACTGGAGCTTTCTTT.

This clonotype came up once. The rearrangement uses TRBV30 and TRBJ2-1; no firm D call. The J call is in doubt because the DNA end fits TRBJ2-7 better. The CDR3 length is 15 residues. Germline lookup yields CDR1 GTSNPN and CDR2 SVGIG (reference sequence). CDR3 sequence reads: CAWSVARRHYNEQYF. CDR3 nucleotides: TGTGCCTGGAGTGTGGCTAGACGGCACTACAATGAGCAGTACTTC.

The rearrangement links TRBV7-2 to TRBJ1-3; a weak D match, TRBD1 (5 bases). V was pared by 4 bases and J by 2 bases, with 12 bases between. This CDR3 is 15 amino acids long. Germline CDR1 reads SGHTA; CDR2 reads FQGNSA. For the CDR3, the DNA is TGTGCCAGCAGCTCCCCCGCGGGGGCTGGAAACACCATATATTTT. Translation: CASSSPAGAGNTIYF. The full variable domain, in which reference TRBV7-2 and TRBJ1-3 provide the parts outside the CDR3, is GAGVSQSPSNKVTEKGKDVELRCDPISGHTALYWYRQSLGQGLEFLIYFQGNSAPDKSGLPSDRFSAERTGGSVSTLTIQRTQQEDSAVYLCASSSPAGAGNTIYFGEGSWLTVV.

This clonotype was detected a few times. The rearrangement uses TRBV7-2 and TRBJ2-7; D is undetermined. Germline V lookup: CDR1 SGHTA, CDR2 FQGNSA. V was trimmed by 5 bases and J by 0 bases, leaving 8 bases between them. This CDR3 has 13 amino acids. CDR3 coding DNA: TGTGCCAGCAGCGCGACTTCCTCCTACGAGCAGTACTTC. Protein: CASSATSSYEQYF.

CDR3 nucleotides: TGTGCCAGTAGCCAGGGGGCGAATGGCTACACCTTC. Its protein is CASSQGANGYTF. This chain uses TRBV19 with TRBJ1-2, with TRBD1 matching 8 bases. The CDR3 is made up of 12 amino acids. Germline assignment: CDR1 LNHDA and CDR2 SQIVND (reference sequence). V was clipped by 6 bases and J by 6 bases; unmatched bases: 3.

The rearrangement links TRBV2 to TRBJ2-1, with 7 positions matching TRBD2. The CDR3 covers 15 residues. After removal of 8 bases from V and 8 bases from J, the junction contained 15 bases not matched to a gene. Germline assignment: CDR1 SNHLY and CDR2 FYNNEI. Here the CDR3 reads CASSLGGVAEDEQFF. The CDR3 nucleotides read TGTGCCAGCTCCCTGGGGGGGGTGGCCGAGGATGAGCAGTTCTTC.

A few counts support this clonotype. V gene TRBV29-1 combines with J gene TRBJ2-7; D may match TRBD1 or TRBD2 (5 bases each). The CDR3 is 11 amino acids. Looked up from germline, CDR1 is SQVTM and CDR2 is ANQGSEA. Trimming took off 5 bases at V and 2 bases at J, with 7 bases between the two ends. CDR3 coding DNA: TGCAGCGTTAGGGGAGCCTACGAGCAGTACTTC. Its protein product is CSVRGAYEQYF.

The table lists this clonotype with a few counts. The chain employs TRBV3-1 and TRBJ2-7; no reliable D call. This CDR3 comprises 11 residues. Germline values: CDR1 LGHDT, CDR2 YNNKEL (reference sequence). V lost 6 bases to trimming and J lost 3 bases, with 6 bases between them. The CDR3 nucleotides read TGTGCCAGCAGTCGAATCTACGAGCAGTACTTC. Translation gives CASSRIYEQYF.

This clonotype turned up a few times. The chain has TRBV13 and TRBJ2-7, with TRBD1 identical over 8 bases. V was clipped by 5 bases and J by 3 bases; unmatched bases: 9. CDR3 length: 15 residues. Germline CDR1 reads PRHDT; CDR2 reads FYEKMQ (reference sequence). CDR3 protein: CASSADRDRRYEQYF. CDR3 nucleotides: TGTGCCAGCAGCGCTGACCGGGACAGGCGCTACGAGCAGTACTTC.

At least ten counts were recorded for this clonotype. The V call is TRBV27, the J call TRBJ1-2; 7 nucleotides agree with TRBD1. Germline CDR1 is MNHEY and CDR2 is SMNVEV (reference sequence). The CDR3 has 13 residues. V gave up 3 bases and J gave up 10 bases; unmatched junction bases: 8. CDR3 protein: CASSFRDSQSYTF. The CDR3 DNA reads TGTGCCAGCAGTTTCCGGGACAGCCAGTCCTACACCTTC.

This clonotype was detected a few times. The chain uses TRBV7-8 and TRBJ1-1; TRBD1 might be the D (5 bases). Trimming took 0 bases from V and 10 from J, leaving 12 bases between them. Germline V gene sequence: CDR1 SGHVS, CDR2 FQNEAQ. This CDR3 spans 13 amino acids. The CDR3 loop reads CASSLALSRGAFF. In nucleotides, the CDR3 is TGTGCCAGCAGCTTAGCGCTGTCGAGGGGAGCTTTCTTT.

The genes are TRBV29-1 and TRBJ2-3, with 8 bases matching TRBD2. V lost 0 bases to trimming and J lost 7 bases; unmatched junction nucleotides: 3. This CDR3 is 13 amino acids long. The V gene's germline CDR1 is SQVTM and CDR2 ANQGSEA. CDR3 in amino acids: CSVEDRTSNTQYF. CDR3 nucleotide sequence: TGCAGCGTTGAAGATAGGACTAGCAATACGCAGTATTTT.

The chain uses TRBV27 and TRBJ1-5; the D is unclear. The CDR3 is 15 amino acids. V was cut by 2 bases and J by 0 bases, with 8 bases left in between. Germline V gene data show CDR1 as MNHEY and CDR2 as SMNVEV (reference sequence). Here the CDR3 reads CASSLGLNSNQPQHF. DNA of the CDR3: TGTGCCAGCAGTTTAGGACTAAATAGCAATCAGCCCCAGCATTTT.

This clonotype has a count of ten or more. The rearrangement uses TRBV3-1 and TRBJ1-5, with D tentatively TRBD1 (6 bases). V shed 6 bases and J shed 4 bases, with 22 bases lying between them. The CDR3 has 17 amino acids. In germline, CDR1 is LGHDT, CDR2 YNNKEL (reference sequence). Here the CDR3 DNA reads TGTGCCAGCAGTCAAACGGGCGGCAGGGGCGGAAATCAGCCCCAGCATTTT. As protein: CASSQTGGRGGNQPQHF.

CDR3 in amino acids: CASSVGLAGGKGAKNIQYF. Here the CDR3 DNA reads TGTGCCAGCAGTGTCGGACTAGCGGGAGGCAAGGGAGCCAAAAACATTCAGTACTTC. This chain uses TRBV2 with TRBJ2-4; 14 bases align to TRBD2. CDR1 and CDR2 from the germline V gene are SNHLY and FYNNEI. The V and J ends lost 4 bases and 0 bases, in that order; junction bases with no gene match: 8. This CDR3 region has 19 residues.

This clonotype was seen only a few times. The rearrangement links TRBV2 to TRBJ2-3, with D possibly being TRBD2 (5 bases). Germline V gene lookup returns CDR1 SNHLY and CDR2 FYNNEI. The CDR3 has 13 amino acids. Trimming left V 5 bases short and J 2 bases short, with 8 bases between. This chain's CDR3 is CASSRDATDTQYF. The CDR3 coding sequence is TGTGCCAGCAGTCGGGATGCCACAGATACGCAGTATTTT. The full variable domain, in which reference TRBV2 and TRBJ2-3 provide the parts outside the CDR3, is EPEVTQTPSHQVTQMGQEVILRCVPISNHLYFYWYRQILGQKVEFLVSFYNNEISEKSEIFDDQFSVERPDGSNFTLKIRSTKLEDSAMYFCASSRDATDTQYFGPGTRLTVL.

This chain connects TRBV6-1 to TRBJ1-2; a possible D gene is TRBD1 (6 bases). Trimming shortened V by 6 bases and J by 8 bases, and 10 bases separated the two germline ends. Germline V gives CDR1 MNHNS, CDR2 SASEGT. The CDR3 is 11 amino acids. The CDR3 reads CASSSRGGYTF. The CDR3, as DNA: TGTGCCAGCAGCTCCAGGGGAGGCTACACCTTC.

J is TRBJ1-5 and V is TRBV24-1; TRBD1 aligns across 7 bases. Germline values: CDR1 KGHDR, CDR2 SFDVKD. Trimming cost V 4 bases and J 4 bases; bases outside gene matches: 12. The CDR3 length is 17 residues. CDR3 DNA sequence: TGTGCCACCAGTGAAGGGGGCTCCGGAGAGTGGAATCAGCCCCAGCATTTT. Translation gives CATSEGGSGEWNQPQHF.